These 26 T cell receptor beta chains share one sample of origin, sequenced in a study of T cell repertoires in cytomegalovirus infection. TCRdb independently ran MiXCR on the reads; one entry per CDR3 protein. The sample gives under 350,000 distinct CDR3 sequences, 8% to 10% of which show up once; less than 3% is in the top ten. Sequencing used PBMCs. Source of these receptors: a human donor in good health (CMV status not recorded). Some clones in this sample may be carry-over from other donors' samples.

J is TRBJ2-7 and V is TRBV20-1; TRBD1 or TRBD2 may be the D gene (6 bases each). CDR3 length equals 14 residues. V was cut by 5 bases and J by 6 bases, with 20 bases left in between. The V gene's germline CDR1 is DFQATT and CDR2 SNEGSKA (reference sequence). In DNA form, the CDR3 reads TGCAGTGCTCCCGGGCGAGGGGGGCGTTTCGAGCAGTACTTC. Translating it yields CSAPGRGGRFEQYF.

This clonotype was counted at least ten times. The V gene is TRBV7-6, the J gene TRBJ1-6; the D gene is possibly TRBD1 (6 bases). Germline V gene sequence: CDR1 SGHVS, CDR2 FNYEAQ. The CDR3 is 14 amino acids. The germline V and J ends were trimmed by 2 bases and 8 bases, with 10 bases remaining between them. This CDR3 is CASSLRGRDSPLHF. The CDR3 DNA sequence: TGTGCCAGCAGCTTAAGGGGGAGGGATTCACCCCTCCACTTT.

This clonotype turned up a few times. This chain uses TRBV4-1 with TRBJ1-1; possible D gene TRBD1, 6 bases. The CDR3 loop spans 18 amino acids. The germline V gene encodes CDR1 MGHRA and CDR2 YSYEKL. V was clipped by 3 bases and J by 4 bases, with 24 bases between them. In DNA form, the CDR3 reads TGCGCCAGCAGCCATGAAGATGGGGTGGGGGGCGAAGGCACTGAAGCTTTCTTT. Residues: CASSHEDGVGGEGTEAFF.

The table lists this clonotype with many counts. The chain couples TRBV7-9 to TRBJ2-1; 8 nucleotides agree with TRBD2. Germline loops: CDR1 SEHNR, CDR2 FQNEAQ (reference sequence). The V segment lost 5 bases and the J segment 5 bases; nucleotides outside the gene matches: 5. This CDR3 region has 14 residues. DNA for the CDR3: TGTGCCAGCAGCCCGGGGGGGGAGAACAATGAGCAGTTCTTC. This gives the protein CASSPGGENNEQFF.

Many counts were recorded for this clonotype. The chain couples TRBV5-1 to TRBJ2-5, with D unclear. V was pared by 3 bases and J by 2 bases, with 11 bases between. Germline V CDR1 and CDR2: SGHRS, YFSETQ. The CDR3 covers 14 residues. CDR3 sequence: CASSYLPGQETQYF. CDR3 DNA: TGCGCCAGCAGCTATCTCCCCGGGCAAGAGACCCAGTACTTC.

The chain employs TRBV20-1 and TRBJ2-1; unclear D gene. The CDR3 runs 14 residues. The ends were cut back, 0 bases at V and 2 bases at J, with 8 bases in the middle. Germline V gene data show CDR1 as DFQATT and CDR2 as SNEGSKA (reference sequence). The CDR3 nucleotides are TGCAGTGCTAGAGAGAGCGTAACCTACAATGAGCAGTTCTTC. As protein: CSARESVTYNEQFF.

At least ten counts were recorded for this clonotype. The CDR3 protein is CSGPGQSYNEQFF. CDR3 DNA sequence: TGCAGTGGGCCGGGACAGTCCTACAATGAGCAGTTCTTC. This chain joins TRBV20-1 and TRBJ2-1; 7 bases are shared with TRBD1. This CDR3 is 13 amino acids long. The V gene's germline CDR1 is DFQATT and CDR2 SNEGSKA (reference sequence). V was clipped by 7 bases and J by 1 base; unmatched bases: 4.

This clonotype was picked up many times. This chain connects TRBV4-3 to TRBJ2-1, with TRBD1 identical over 8 bases. The CDR3 contains 13 residues. CDR1 LGHNA and CDR2 YSLEER come from the germline V gene. With V trimmed by 4 bases and J by 8 bases, 4 bases remained unmatched. The CDR3 loop reads CASSRGQGDEQFF. CDR3 coding DNA: TGCGCCAGCAGCCGCGGACAGGGTGATGAGCAGTTCTTC.

This clonotype was recorded at least ten times. The chain employs TRBV10-3 and TRBJ2-2; D remains unclear. Germline CDR1 is ENHRY and CDR2 is SYGVKD. V was cut by 5 bases and J by 2 bases, with 15 bases left in between. This CDR3 contains 16 residues. The CDR3 DNA reads TGTGCCATCAGTCTCCAAGCCCTGAGCAACACCGGGGAGCTGTTTTTT. This encodes CAISLQALSNTGELFF.

This clonotype showed up many times. The rearrangement links TRBV28 to TRBJ1-1; tentatively, D is TRBD1 (6 bases). Per germline, CDR1 MDHEN and CDR2 SYDVKM. This CDR3 has 15 amino acids. Trimming took 2 bases from V and 5 from J, leaving 15 bases between them. Here the CDR3 reads CASSLGFAGVTEAFF. The CDR3 DNA is TGTGCCAGCAGTTTAGGTTTTGCAGGGGTAACTGAAGCTTTCTTT. The variable domain in full, with the rest retrieved from reference TRBV28 and TRBJ1-1, is DVKVTQSSRYLVKRTGEKVFLECVQDMDHENMFWYRQDPGLGLRLIYFSYDVKMKEKGDIPEGYSVSREKKERFSLILESASTNQTSMYLCASSLGFAGVTEAFFGQGTRLTVV.

The V gene is TRBV20-1, the J gene TRBJ2-2; D perhaps matches TRBD1 (5 bases). This CDR3 contains 17 residues. CDR1 and CDR2 (germline): DFQATT, SNEGSKA (reference sequence). Trimming removed 0 bases from V and 4 bases from J, with 18 bases in between. The CDR3 region has the DNA TGCAGTGCTAGAGATTTTCTAAGGGGTTTTGGCACCGGGGAGCTGTTTTTT. Its translation is CSARDFLRGFGTGELFF.

This clonotype was counted ten times or more. The CDR3 loop reads CASSFLTATDTQYF. CDR3 sequence (DNA): TGTGCCAGCAGTTTCCTCACCGCCACAGATACGCAGTATTTT. J is TRBJ2-3 and V is TRBV28; D call uncertain. The CDR3 consists of 14 residues. Per the germline V gene, CDR1 is MDHEN and CDR2 is SYDVKM. V was pared by 3 bases and J by 2 bases, with 9 bases between.

The chain combines TRBV28 with TRBJ1-1, with 7 bases matching TRBD1. There are 14 residues in the CDR3. V dropped 5 bases and J dropped 6; count of bases not matched to a gene: 9. Germline assignment: CDR1 MDHEN and CDR2 SYDVKM. CDR3 region: CASSPQTGRAEAFF. In nucleotides, the CDR3 is TGTGCCAGCAGTCCGCAGACAGGGAGGGCTGAAGCTTTCTTT.

This clonotype was counted at least ten times. V usage is TRBV7-8 and J usage is TRBJ1-1; perhaps TRBD1 as D (5 bases). The CDR3 runs to 15 residues. V lost 1 base and J 0 bases, leaving 9 bases between the germline ends. CDR1 is SGHVS, CDR2 FQNEAQ, per germline. The CDR3 DNA reads as TGTGCCAGCAGCTTAGGTACAGGCATGAACACTGAAGCTTTCTTT. Translated: CASSLGTGMNTEAFF.

This clonotype was counted ten times or more. The chain links TRBV7-2 to TRBJ2-3, with D perhaps TRBD1 (6 bases). Germline values: CDR1 SGHTA, CDR2 FQGNSA. Trimming pared 2 bases from V and 2 bases from J, leaving 17 bases between. The CDR3 runs to 17 residues. The CDR3: CASSLYLRDTHTDTQYF. The CDR3 DNA is TGTGCCAGCAGCTTATACCTCCGGGACACCCACACAGATACGCAGTATTTT. Complete variable domain (other parts from reference TRBV7-2 and TRBJ2-3): GAGVSQSPSNKVTEKGKDVELRCDPISGHTALYWYRQSLGQGLEFLIYFQGNSAPDKSGLPSDRFSAERTGGSVSTLTIQRTQQEDSAVYLCASSLYLRDTHTDTQYFGPGTRLTVL.

This clonotype came up many times. The chain links TRBV25-1 to TRBJ2-2, with TRBD2 identical over 8 bases. The CDR3 is made up of 16 amino acids. Germline CDR1 and CDR2: MGHDK and SYGVNS. V trimming: 1 base; J trimming: 6 bases; junction bases outside the gene matches: 7. This CDR3 reads CASSELGSGVPGELFF. CDR3 sequence (DNA): TGTGCCAGCAGTGAATTGGGTAGCGGGGTTCCCGGGGAGCTGTTTTTT.

This clonotype was counted many times. The V gene is TRBV5-5, the J gene TRBJ2-3; D is unresolved. Germline V gene data show CDR1 as SGHKS and CDR2 as YYEKEE (reference sequence). Trimming shortened V by 4 bases and J by 2 bases, and 14 bases separated the two germline ends. The CDR3 has 15 residues. CDR3 in amino acids: CASSPEYANTDTQYF. The DNA of the CDR3 is TGTGCCAGCAGCCCGGAATATGCGAACACAGATACGCAGTATTTT. Variable domain in full (rest from reference TRBV5-5 and TRBJ2-3): DAGVTQSPTHLIKTRGQQVTLRCSPISGHKSVSWYQQVLGQGPQFIFQYYEKEERGRGNFPDRFSARQFPNYSSELNVNALLLGDSALYLCASSPEYANTDTQYFGPGTRLTVL.

This clonotype was counted many times. The chain couples TRBV7-8 to TRBJ1-3; D remains unclear. The CDR3 totals 16 residues. The germline V gene encodes CDR1 SGHVS and CDR2 FQNEAQ. Trimming stripped 5 bases from V and 4 bases from J, with 18 bases between. The DNA of the CDR3 is TGTGCCAGCAGCATTTCCCTCGGAGGGCCCGGAAACACCATATATTTT. This gives the protein CASSISLGGPGNTIYF.

This clonotype has ten or more counts. The gene calls are TRBV10-1 and TRBJ2-7; TRBD2 aligns across 8 bases. With 4 bases clipped from V and 2 bases from J, the junction kept 7 bases outside the gene matches. In germline, CDR1 is WNHNN, CDR2 SYGVQD (reference sequence). This CDR3 has 15 residues. The CDR3 DNA sequence: TGCGCCAGCAGTGCAAACAGCGGGGGACCCTACGAGCAGTACTTC. Encoded protein: CASSANSGGPYEQYF.

The gene calls are TRBV29-1 and TRBJ2-3; weak D call: TRBD2 (7 bases). This CDR3 comprises 14 residues. Germline V gene data show CDR1 as SQVTM and CDR2 as ANQGSEA. CDR3 residues: CTHDVGGRADTQYF. The CDR3 DNA sequence: TGCACCCACGACGTCGGGGGGCGCGCAGATACGCAGTATTTT.

This clonotype was observed many times. The V and J genes are TRBV20-1 and TRBJ1-2, with D maybe TRBD1 (5 bases). The CDR3 extends over 18 amino acids. The ends were cut back, 0 bases at V and 4 bases at J, with 24 bases in the middle. Germline V gives CDR1 DFQATT, CDR2 SNEGSKA (reference sequence). CDR3 sequence reads: CSARDPITARDGIYGYTF. The CDR3 DNA reads TGCAGTGCTAGAGACCCCATCACCGCCCGGGACGGGATCTATGGCTACACCTTC.

This clonotype was observed many times. This chain links TRBV5-8 with TRBJ2-1; D unresolved. This CDR3 is built from 16 residues. Germline assignment: CDR1 SGHTS and CDR2 YDEGEE. Trimming cost V 4 bases and J 7 bases, with 21 bases left between them. The CDR3 loop reads CASSLMASGRSNEQFF. CDR3 nucleotides: TGTGCCAGCAGCCTTATGGCCTCCGGACGTTCAAATGAGCAGTTCTTC.

This clonotype was counted many times. The V gene is TRBV5-1, the J gene TRBJ2-2; D is possibly TRBD1 (6 bases). This CDR3 region has 16 residues. Germline-derived CDR1 and CDR2 are SGHRS and YFSETQ. The germline V and J ends were trimmed by 0 bases and 1 base, with 10 bases remaining between them. CDR3 protein: CASSLDPGQNTGELFF. Here the CDR3 DNA reads TGCGCCAGCAGCTTGGATCCGGGACAGAACACCGGGGAGCTGTTTTTT.

This clonotype was seen ten or more times. The V call is TRBV6-1, the J call TRBJ1-3; TRBD1 aligns across 8 bases. There are 21 residues in the CDR3. Germline CDR1 is MNHNS and CDR2 is SASEGT. V was pared by 4 bases and J by 0 bases, with 20 bases of the junction left unmatched. The CDR3: CASSGTKTGTGLLSSGNTIYF. CDR3 nucleotide sequence: TGTGCCAGCAGTGGTACCAAAACCGGGACAGGTCTACTTAGCTCTGGAAACACCATATATTTT.

This clonotype came up many times. CDR3 region: CASSSAYEQYV. DNA of the CDR3: TGTGCCAGCAGTAGCGCCTACGAGCAGTACGTC. This rearrangement joins TRBV28 to TRBJ2-7; D is undetermined. The CDR3 totals 11 residues. Germline V gene data show CDR1 as MDHEN and CDR2 as SYDVKM. V shed 5 bases and J shed 2 bases, with 4 bases lying between them.

This clonotype was counted between two and nine times. The chain employs TRBV24-1 and TRBJ2-1; 8 nucleotides agree with TRBD2. The CDR3 totals 17 residues. V lost 3 bases and J lost 0; bases outside the gene matches: 6. Germline lookup yields CDR1 KGHDR and CDR2 SFDVKD. The CDR3 DNA follows: TGTGCCACCAGTGATGCCGAAGCGGGGGCCTCCTACAATGAGCAGTTCTTC. Translated: CATSDAEAGASYNEQFF.